What follows are 13 T cell receptor beta chains derived from one specimen sequenced in a study of blood T cell repertoires in COVID-19. The data were produced by immunoSEQ multiplex PCR, yet TCRdb's version contains in-frame clones alone and is incomplete. The table shows a few hundred thousand clones, with less than 90% occurring only once. Specimen: PBMCs or T cells enriched from blood (not recorded which). Receptors were obtained from a woman in her forties or fifties who had recovered from COVID-19.

This clone was counted once. The rearrangement links TRBV3-1 (or the pseudogene TRBV3-2) to TRBJ1-1; no definite D call. Germline V CDR1 and CDR2: LGHDT, YNNKEL (reference sequence). CDR3 length: 15 amino acids. V shed 1 base and J shed 0 bases, with 9 bases lying between them. Here the CDR3 reads CASSQGPTLNTEAFF. CDR3 in DNA: TGTGCCAGCAGCCAAGGTCCTACTCTGAACACTGAAGCTTTCTTT.

The chain employs TRBV7-6 and TRBJ2-2, with 7 bases lining up with TRBD1. Trimming removed 2 bases from V and 6 bases from J; junction bases left unmatched: 6. Germline values: CDR1 SGHVS, CDR2 FNYEAQ. There are 15 residues in the CDR3. DNA for the CDR3: TGTGCCAGCAGCTTATTAGGGGGCGCATCCGGGGAGCTGTTTTTT. Protein: CASSLLGGASGELFF.

This chain links TRBV28 with TRBJ1-2; 9 bases align to TRBD1. Trimming took 6 bases from V and 5 from J; bases not matched to a gene: 10. The CDR3 totals 15 residues. Germline V gene data show CDR1 as MDHEN and CDR2 as SYDVKM. For the CDR3, the DNA is TGTGCCAGCAGACAACAGGGGGCGCGAGGATATGGCTACACCTTC. Its protein is CASRQQGARGYGYTF.

V usage is TRBV7-9 and J usage is TRBJ1-6, with D possibly TRBD1 on 6 matching bases. Germline V CDR1 and CDR2: SEHNR, FQNEAQ (reference sequence). The CDR3 has 14 residues. Trimming cost V 1 base and J 5 bases, with 6 bases left between them. CDR3 sequence: CASSLGTDNSPLHF. In DNA form, the CDR3 reads TGTGCCAGCAGCTTAGGGACAGATAATTCACCCCTCCACTTT.

This chain joins TRBV10-3 and TRBJ2-1; TRBD2 agrees at 13 bases. The CDR3 is 15 amino acids. Per the germline V gene, CDR1 is ENHRY and CDR2 is SYGVKD. After removal of 6 bases from V and 9 bases from J, the junction contained 8 bases not matched to a gene. CDR3 bases: TGTGCCATCAGAGAGACTAGCGGGAGGAGTGGTGAGCAGTTCTTC. Its protein is CAIRETSGRSGEQFF.

The chain uses TRBV5-1 and TRBJ1-2, with 7 bases lining up with TRBD1. The trim removed 4 bases at V and 7 bases at J, leaving 13 bases unmatched. Germline-derived CDR1 and CDR2 are SGHRS and YFSETQ. This CDR3 is built from 15 residues. The CDR3 region is CASSETTGSLSGYTF. CDR3 bases: TGCGCCAGCAGCGAAACGACAGGGTCTTTGAGTGGCTACACCTTC. The full variable domain, its missing parts supplied by reference TRBV5-1 and TRBJ1-2, is KAGVTQTPRYLIKTRGQQVTLSCSPISGHRSVSWYQQTPGQGLQFLFEYFSETQRNKGNFPGRFSGRQFSNSRSEMNVSTLELGDSALYLCASSETTGSLSGYTFGSGTRLTVV.

This clone was picked up a small number of times. The chain joins TRBV15 to TRBJ1-3; no firm D call. Trimming took off 1 base at V and 2 bases at J, with 12 bases between the two ends. CDR3 length: 16 amino acids. The germline CDR1 and CDR2 sequences are LNHNV and YYDKDF (reference sequence). DNA for the CDR3: TGTGCCACCAGCAGAGGTCGGGAGTTGGCTGGAAACACCATATATTTT. This gives the protein CATSRGRELAGNTIYF.

The V gene is TRBV19, the J gene TRBJ1-4, with no clear D. In germline, CDR1 is LNHDA, CDR2 SQIVND (reference sequence). V shed 3 bases and J shed 7 bases, with 15 bases lying between them. The CDR3 length is 15 residues. The CDR3 DNA sequence: TGTGCCAGTAGTATCGGAGGACGCGCGGTTGAAAAACTGTTTTTT. Amino acid sequence: CASSIGGRAVEKLFF.

The rearrangement uses TRBV7-9 and TRBJ1-4; D remains ambiguous. The CDR3 spans 15 residues. Trimming left V 5 bases short and J 6 bases short, with 16 bases between. Germline V CDR1 and CDR2: SEHNR, FQNEAQ (reference sequence). CDR3 nucleotide sequence: TGTGCCAGCAGCCTCGAAGGAGGGTACGATGAAAAACTGTTTTTT. It codes for CASSLEGGYDEKLFF.

The chain employs TRBV6-5 and TRBJ2-7; D is perhaps TRBD1 (6 bases). This CDR3 region has 16 residues. Trimming took off 0 bases at V and 4 bases at J, with 16 bases between the two ends. Germline lookup yields CDR1 MNHEY and CDR2 SVGAGI. The CDR3, as DNA: TGTGCCAGCAGTTACTCGAGTGTGACAGGAGGATACGAGCAGTACTTC. Translated, it gives CASSYSSVTGGYEQYF.

The chain couples TRBV6-5 to TRBJ2-7; TRBD1 matches at 7 bases. The CDR3 is 13 residues long. The trim removed 6 bases at V and 4 bases at J, leaving 6 bases unmatched. Germline loops: CDR1 MNHEY, CDR2 SVGAGI. This CDR3 is CASRTTGRYEQYF. CDR3 sequence (DNA): TGTGCCAGCAGAACGACAGGGCGGTACGAGCAGTACTTC.

V is TRBV5-1 and J is TRBJ1-3; tentatively, D is TRBD1 (5 bases). The CDR3 spans 14 residues. V was pared by 5 bases and J by 3 bases, with 12 bases between. Per the germline V gene, CDR1 is SGHRS and CDR2 is YFSETQ. The CDR3 is CASSFQGDGNTIYF. The CDR3 nucleotides read TGCGCCAGCAGTTTCCAGGGTGATGGAAACACCATATATTTT. The full variable domain, in which reference TRBV5-1 and TRBJ1-3 provide the parts outside the CDR3, is KAGVTQTPRYLIKTRGQQVTLSCSPISGHRSVSWYQQTPGQGLQFLFEYFSETQRNKGNFPGRFSGRQFSNSRSEMNVSTLELGDSALYLCASSFQGDGNTIYFGEGSWLTVV.

The chain recombines TRBV7-2 with TRBJ1-2, with D uncertain. This CDR3 spans 15 amino acids. Germline assignment: CDR1 SGHTA and CDR2 FQGNSA. V was trimmed by 1 base and J by 7 bases, leaving 16 bases between them. The CDR3 coding sequence is TGTGCCAGCAGCTTAGTTTCAGAACGGGTGCGTGGCTACACCTTC. This encodes CASSLVSERVRGYTF.